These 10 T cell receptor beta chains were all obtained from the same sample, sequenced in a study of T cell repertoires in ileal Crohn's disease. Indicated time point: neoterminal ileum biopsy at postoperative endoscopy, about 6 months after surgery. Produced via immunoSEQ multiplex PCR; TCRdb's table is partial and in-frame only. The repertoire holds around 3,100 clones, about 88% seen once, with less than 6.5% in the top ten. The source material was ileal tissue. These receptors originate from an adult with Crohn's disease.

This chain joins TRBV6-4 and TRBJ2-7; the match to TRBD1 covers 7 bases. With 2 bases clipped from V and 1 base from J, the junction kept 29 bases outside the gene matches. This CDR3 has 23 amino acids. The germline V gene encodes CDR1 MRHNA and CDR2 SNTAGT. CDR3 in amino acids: CASSDHSAPSALPSDRPSYEQYF. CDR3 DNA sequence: TGTGCCAGCAGTGACCACTCGGCCCCCTCTGCGCTCCCCTCGGACAGGCCTTCCTACGAGCAGTACTTC.

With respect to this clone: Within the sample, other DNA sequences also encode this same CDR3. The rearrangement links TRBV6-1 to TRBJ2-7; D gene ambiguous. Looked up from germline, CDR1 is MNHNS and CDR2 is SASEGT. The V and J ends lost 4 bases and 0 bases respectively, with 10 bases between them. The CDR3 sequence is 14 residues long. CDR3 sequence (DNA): TGTGCCAGCAGTGGACGTGGCAGCTCCTACGAGCAGTACTTC. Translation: CASSGRGSSYEQYF.

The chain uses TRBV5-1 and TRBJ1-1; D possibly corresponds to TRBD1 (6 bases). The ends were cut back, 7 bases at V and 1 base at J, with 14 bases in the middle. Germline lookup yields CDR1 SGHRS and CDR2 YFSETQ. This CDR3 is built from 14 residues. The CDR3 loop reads CASRDTSQNTEAFF. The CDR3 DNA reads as TGCGCCAGCCGGGACACCTCCCAGAACACTGAAGCTTTCTTT.

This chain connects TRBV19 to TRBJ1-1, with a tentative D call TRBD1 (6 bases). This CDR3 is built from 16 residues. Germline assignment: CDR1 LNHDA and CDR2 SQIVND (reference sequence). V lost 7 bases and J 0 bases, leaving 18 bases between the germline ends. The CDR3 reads CASTTGQIELNTEAFF. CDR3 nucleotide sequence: TGTGCCAGTACCACCGGACAGATCGAGTTGAACACTGAAGCTTTCTTT.

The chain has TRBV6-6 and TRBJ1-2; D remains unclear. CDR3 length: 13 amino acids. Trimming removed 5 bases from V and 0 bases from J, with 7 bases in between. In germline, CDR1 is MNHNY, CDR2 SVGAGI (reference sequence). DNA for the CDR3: TGTGCCAGCAGTATCGACCCTAACTATGGCTACACCTTC. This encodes CASSIDPNYGYTF.

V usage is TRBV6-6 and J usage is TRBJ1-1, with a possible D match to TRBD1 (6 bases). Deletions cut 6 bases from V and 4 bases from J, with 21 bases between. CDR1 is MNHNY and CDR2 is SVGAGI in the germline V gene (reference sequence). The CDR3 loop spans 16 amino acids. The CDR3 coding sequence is TGTGCCAGCAGGGCCAACAGGGTAGGTCCTACCACTGAAGCTTTCTTT. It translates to CASRANRVGPTTEAFF.

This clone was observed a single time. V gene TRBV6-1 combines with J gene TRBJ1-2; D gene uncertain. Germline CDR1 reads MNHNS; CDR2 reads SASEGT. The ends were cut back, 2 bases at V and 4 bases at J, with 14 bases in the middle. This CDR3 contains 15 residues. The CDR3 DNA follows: TGTGCCAGCAGTGAATTGAGGCAGATGACCTATGGCTACACCTTC. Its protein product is CASSELRQMTYGYTF.

The CDR3 region is CASSDAGGSTDTQYF. CDR3 nucleotide sequence: TGTGCCAGCAGTGACGCGGGGGGCTCAACAGATACGCAGTATTTT. The chain couples TRBV6-4 to TRBJ2-3; TRBD2 agrees at 8 bases. Germline loops: CDR1 MRHNA, CDR2 SNTAGT. The CDR3 covers 15 residues. Trimming took 2 bases from V and 3 from J; bases not matched to a gene: 4.

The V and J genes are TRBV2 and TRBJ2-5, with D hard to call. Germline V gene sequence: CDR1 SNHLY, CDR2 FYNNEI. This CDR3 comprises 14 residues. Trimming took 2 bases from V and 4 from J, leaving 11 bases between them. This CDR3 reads CASSESARGETQYF. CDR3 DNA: TGTGCCAGCAGTGAAAGTGCCAGAGGAGAGACCCAGTACTTC.

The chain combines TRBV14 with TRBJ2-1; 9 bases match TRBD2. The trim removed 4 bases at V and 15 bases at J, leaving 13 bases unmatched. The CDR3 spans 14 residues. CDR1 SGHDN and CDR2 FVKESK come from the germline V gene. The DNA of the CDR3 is TGTGCCAGCAGCCCCTTAGCGGGGGCTGGGTATCCGTTCTTC. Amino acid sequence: CASSPLAGAGYPFF.